This T cell receptor (beta chain) appears in the sequencing data of a study of T cell responses to AZD1222 COVID-19 vaccine. Findings and caveats of the study: Without day 14 samples, only post-peak T cell repertoires were studied. Most donors were white British and more were female, and clonal diversity was possibly underestimated. Elevations in Spike-specific TCR breadth and depth followed administration of two AZD1222 doses.

Pooled together were second doses at about 4 or about 12 weeks. To note about this clone: Its antigen is still unknown.

Generated by immunoSEQ multiplex PCR, the TCRdb table keeps only in-frame clones and is missing some. Among more than 80,000 clones listed, 80% to 90% were seen once. V lost 3 bases to trimming and J lost 3 bases, with 15 bases between them. The CDR3 length is 15 residues. Germline V CDR1 and CDR2: SGHNT, YYREEE (reference sequence). This TCR derives from an adult who received the AZD1222 COVID-19 vaccine. The V call is TRBV5-4, the J call TRBJ1-2; possible D gene TRBD1, 5 bases. The sample consisted of peripheral blood, taken 28 days after the second AZD1222 dose. The CDR3 sequence: CASSSVSRGDYGYTF. The CDR3 bases are TGTGCCAGCAGCTCGGTTTCGAGGGGCGACTATGGCTACACCTTC. Full variable domain (remainder filled in from reference TRBV5-4 and TRBJ1-2): ETGVTQSPTHLIKTRGQQVTLRCSSQSGHNTVSWYQQALGQGPQFIFQYYREEENGRGNFPPRFSGLQFPNYSSELNVNALELDDSALYLCASSSVSRGDYGYTFGSGTRLTVV.